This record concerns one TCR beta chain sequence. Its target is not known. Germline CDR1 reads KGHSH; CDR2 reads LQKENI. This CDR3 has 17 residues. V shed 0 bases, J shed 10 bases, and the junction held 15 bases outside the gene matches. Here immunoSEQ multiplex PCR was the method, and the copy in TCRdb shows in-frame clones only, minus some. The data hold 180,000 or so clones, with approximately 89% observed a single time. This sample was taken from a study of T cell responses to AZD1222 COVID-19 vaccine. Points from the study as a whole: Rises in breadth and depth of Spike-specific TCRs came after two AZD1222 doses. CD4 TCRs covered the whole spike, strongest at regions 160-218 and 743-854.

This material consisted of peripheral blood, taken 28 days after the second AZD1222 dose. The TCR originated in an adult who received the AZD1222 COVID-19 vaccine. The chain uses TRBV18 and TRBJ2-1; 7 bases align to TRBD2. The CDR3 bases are TGTGCCAGCTCACCACCTTGGAGCGGGACTCCCGGTGGCGAGCAGTTCTTC. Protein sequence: CASSPPWSGTPGGEQFF.